This TCR beta chain was identified during a study of blood T cell repertoires in COVID-19. Across the whole study: The analysed material was cDNA or gDNA that came from T cells, B-cell-depleted T cells, or PBMCs.

The junction had 0 bases not matched to a gene; V was cut back by 4 bases and J by 3 bases. This CDR3 comprises 15 residues. Germline CDR1 LGHNA, CDR2 YNFKEQ. Study members were between about 18 and 90 years old and lived in approximately 25 US regions. Cohorts were determined from participant-reported clinical history. Shortly before study entry, within 2 weeks, exposed participants had met a COVID-19 case. Profiled with immunoSEQ multiplex PCR; TCRdb holds only in-frame clones, not every one. The sample records 150,000 or so clones, about nine tenths being singletons. The sequenced sample consisted of PBMCs or T cells enriched from blood (not recorded which). J is TRBJ2-1 and V is TRBV4-2, with 13 nucleotides matching TRBD2. The TCR originated in a woman aged 35 to 49 who had been exposed to COVID-19. CDR3 protein: CASSRTSGGYNEQFF. The CDR3 DNA is TGTGCCAGCAGCCGGACTAGCGGGGGCTACAATGAGCAGTTCTTC.